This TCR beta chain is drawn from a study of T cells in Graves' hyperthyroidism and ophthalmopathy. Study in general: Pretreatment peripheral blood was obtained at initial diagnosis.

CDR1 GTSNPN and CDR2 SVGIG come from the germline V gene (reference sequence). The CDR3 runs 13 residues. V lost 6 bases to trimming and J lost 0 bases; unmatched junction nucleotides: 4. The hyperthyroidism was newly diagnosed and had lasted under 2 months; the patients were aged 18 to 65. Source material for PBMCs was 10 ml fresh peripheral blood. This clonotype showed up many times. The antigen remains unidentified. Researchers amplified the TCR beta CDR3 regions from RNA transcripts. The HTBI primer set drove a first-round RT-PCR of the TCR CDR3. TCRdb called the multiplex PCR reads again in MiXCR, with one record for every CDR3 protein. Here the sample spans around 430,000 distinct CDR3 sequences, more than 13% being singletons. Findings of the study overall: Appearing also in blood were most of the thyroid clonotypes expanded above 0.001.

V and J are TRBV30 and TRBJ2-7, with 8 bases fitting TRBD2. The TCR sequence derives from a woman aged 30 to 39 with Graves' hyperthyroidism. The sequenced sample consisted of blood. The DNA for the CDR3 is TGTGCCTGCCTCGGGAGGGGCTCCTACGAGCAGTACTTC. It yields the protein CACLGRGSYEQYF.